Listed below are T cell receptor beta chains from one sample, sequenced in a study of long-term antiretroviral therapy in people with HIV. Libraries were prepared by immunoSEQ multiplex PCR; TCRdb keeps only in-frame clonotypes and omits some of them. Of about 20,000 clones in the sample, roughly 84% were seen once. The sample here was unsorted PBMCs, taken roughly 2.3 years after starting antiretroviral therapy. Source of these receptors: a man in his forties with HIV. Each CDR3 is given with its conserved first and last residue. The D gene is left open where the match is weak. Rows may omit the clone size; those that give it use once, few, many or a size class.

cdr3_nt: TGTGCCAGCAGTTTCTGGCGGGAGGACACAGATACGCAGTATTTT; cdr3_aa: CASSFWREDTDTQYF; v_call: TRBV27; j_call: TRBJ2-3; d_call: TRBD2; clone_size: .
cdr3_nt: TGTGCTAGTGGTTTGGCTATAGCGGGTACGAACACCGGGGAGCTGTTTTTT; cdr3_aa: CASGLAIAGTNTGELFF; v_call: TRBV12-5; j_call: TRBJ2-2; d_call: TRBD2; clone_size: .
cdr3_nt: TGTGCCAGCAGAGGACTAGCGCCCACAGATACGCAGTATTTT; cdr3_aa: CASRGLAPTDTQYF; v_call: TRBV6-5; j_call: TRBJ2-3; d_call: TRBD2; clone_size: .
cdr3_nt: TGTGCCAGCAGTGAAGCGCTTCTGGAAAAGGGACTAGCGGGGCGATACAACGGGGATGAGCAGTTCTTC; cdr3_aa: CASSEALLEKGLAGRYNGDEQFF; v_call: TRBV2; j_call: TRBJ2-1; d_call: TRBD2; clone_size: .
cdr3_nt: TGTGCCAGCAGCTCAACCCGACTAGCCACAGATACGCAGTATTTT; cdr3_aa: CASSSTRLATDTQYF; v_call: TRBV7-9; j_call: TRBJ2-3; d_call: TRBD2; clone_size: .
cdr3_nt: TGTGCCAGCAGCCGCTCGGATACGCAGTATTTT; cdr3_aa: CASSRSDTQYF; v_call: TRBV7-2; j_call: TRBJ2-3; d_call: .; clone_size: .
cdr3_nt: TGCGCCAGCAGCCAAGAGCCCGGGACTAGGTATGAGCAGTTCTTC; cdr3_aa: CASSQEPGTRYEQFF; v_call: TRBV4-3; j_call: TRBJ2-1; d_call: TRBD2; clone_size: .
cdr3_nt: TGCGCCAGCAGCCAGACCCCGGACGGATACAATGAGCAGTTCTTC; cdr3_aa: CASSQTPDGYNEQFF; v_call: TRBV4-1; j_call: TRBJ2-1; d_call: .; clone_size: once
cdr3_nt: TGTGCCAGCAGGGTTCCCCCAGAGACCCAGTACTTC; cdr3_aa: CASRVPPETQYF; v_call: TRBV2; j_call: TRBJ2-5; d_call: .; clone_size: once
cdr3_nt: TGTGCCAGCAGCGACGGGGGGGTGATGAACACTGAAGCTTTCTTT; cdr3_aa: CASSDGGVMNTEAFF; v_call: TRBV19; j_call: TRBJ1-1; d_call: .; clone_size: .
cdr3_nt: TGTGCCAGTAGCCCGGGGCAACCTTTGATTGAAAAACTGTTTTTT; cdr3_aa: CASSPGQPLIEKLFF; v_call: TRBV19; j_call: TRBJ1-4; d_call: .; clone_size: .
cdr3_nt: TGCAGCGTTGAGACTAGCGGGAGGGATGAAGAGACCCAGTACTTC; cdr3_aa: CSVETSGRDEETQYF; v_call: TRBV29-1; j_call: TRBJ2-5; d_call: TRBD2; clone_size: .
cdr3_nt: TGCGCCAGCAGCCAGCAAGGGTTAAACAATGAGCAGTTCTTC; cdr3_aa: CASSQQGLNNEQFF; v_call: TRBV4-1; j_call: TRBJ2-1; d_call: .; clone_size: .
cdr3_nt: TGTGCCAGTAGTCCGGGGGGTAATAGCAATCAGCCCCAGCATTTT; cdr3_aa: CASSPGGNSNQPQHF; v_call: TRBV19; j_call: TRBJ1-5; d_call: .; clone_size: .